What follows describes a single T cell receptor beta chain. As yet, its antigen is unknown. This specimen belongs to a study of shared clonotypes between healthy human individuals. Points from the study as a whole: Represented diversity (both genetic and exposure-history) was limited by the small number of donors.

Here immunoSEQ multiplex PCR was the method, and the copy in TCRdb shows in-frame clones only, minus some. The sample records roughly 2.1 million clones, around 93% being singletons. Selected positively for CCR7 and CD45RO-negative, naive CD8 cells excluded terminally differentiated effector memory CD45RA+ cells. V lost 7 bases, J lost 2 bases, and 12 bases stayed unmatched. CDR1 and CDR2 from the germline V gene are SGHTA and FQGNSA. The CDR3 sequence is 16 residues long. The clonotype comes from a man aged 18 to 29 in good health. Some clones in this sample may be carry-over from other donors' samples. The V and J genes are TRBV7-2 and TRBJ2-3; 7 bases match TRBD1. Sequencing was done on a sample of naive CD8+ T cells from PBMCs. The CDR3 DNA reads as TGTGCCAGCACCCTAGACAGGGCAGTCTCCACAGATACGCAGTATTTT. Amino acids: CASTLDRAVSTDTQYF.